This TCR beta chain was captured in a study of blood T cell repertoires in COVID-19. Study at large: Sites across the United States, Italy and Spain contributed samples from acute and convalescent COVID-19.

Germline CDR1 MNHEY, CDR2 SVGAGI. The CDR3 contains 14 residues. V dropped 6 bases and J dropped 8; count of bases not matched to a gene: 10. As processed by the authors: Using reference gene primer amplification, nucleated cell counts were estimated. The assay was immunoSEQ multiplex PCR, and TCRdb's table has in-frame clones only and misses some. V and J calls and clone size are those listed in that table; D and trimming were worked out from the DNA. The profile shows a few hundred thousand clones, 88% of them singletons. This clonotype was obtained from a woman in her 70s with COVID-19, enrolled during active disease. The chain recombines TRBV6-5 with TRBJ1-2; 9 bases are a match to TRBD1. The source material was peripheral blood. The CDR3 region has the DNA TGTGCCAGCAGCGGCGAGACAGGGGGTAGCGGCTACACCTTC. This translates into CASSGETGGSGYTF.